A single sample gave rise to the 29 T cell receptor beta chains below, sequenced in a study of cytomegalovirus exposure and HLA in healthy donors. This PCR relied on a set of 60 Vbeta primers and 13 Jbeta primers. Sequencing used immunoSEQ multiplex PCR; TCRdb keeps in-frame clones, though not all of them. The profile shows 110,000 or so clones, 65% to 80% of them singletons. The sequenced sample consisted of PBMCs. These receptors originate from a woman aged 40 to 50 in good health and CMV-seropositive.

The chain couples TRBV19 to TRBJ1-1; weak D call: TRBD1 (5 bases). Trimming took off 4 bases at V and 2 bases at J, with 17 bases between the two ends. The CDR3 extends over 16 amino acids. CDR1 and CDR2 (germline): LNHDA, SQIVND (reference sequence). This CDR3 is CASSKWTSSHNTEAFF. DNA for the CDR3: TGTGCCAGTAGTAAATGGACATCCTCTCACAACACTGAAGCTTTCTTT.

This chain uses TRBV9 with TRBJ1-5, with a weak D call TRBD1 (5 bases). The CDR3 is 16 amino acids. Trimming pared 6 bases from V and 0 bases from J, leaving 16 bases between. Per germline, CDR1 SGDLS and CDR2 YYNGEE. The CDR3 protein is CASTGNYRNSNQPQHF. CDR3 in DNA: TGTGCCAGCACCGGAAATTACAGGAATAGCAATCAGCCCCAGCATTTT.

This chain links TRBV11-1 with TRBJ1-2; D might be TRBD1 (5 bases). Germline CDR1 and CDR2: SGHAT and FQDESV (reference sequence). V was pared by 3 bases and J by 8 bases, with 16 bases between. The CDR3 is made up of 14 amino acids. CDR3 protein: CASSFSRDMGGYTF. The CDR3 bases are TGTGCCAGCAGCTTCTCCAGGGATATGGGCGGCTACACCTTC.

V gene TRBV13 combines with J gene TRBJ2-7, with D maybe TRBD2 (6 bases). Trimming removed 6 bases at V and 6 bases at J, with 12 bases between. The CDR3 covers 12 residues. Per germline, CDR1 PRHDT and CDR2 FYEKMQ (reference sequence). DNA of the CDR3: TGTGCCAGCAGTCTCCGGGGAGGCGAGCAGTACTTC. The encoded protein is CASSLRGGEQYF.

This clone was detected only a few times. This rearrangement joins TRBV19 to TRBJ1-2; possible D gene TRBD1, 6 bases. CDR3 length: 15 residues. V lost 4 bases and J lost 4, with 16 bases in between. Germline CDR1 and CDR2: LNHDA and SQIVND (reference sequence). The CDR3 loop reads CASSTEDRPVYGYTF. The CDR3 DNA is TGTGCCAGTAGTACCGAAGACAGGCCCGTCTATGGCTACACCTTC.

This rearrangement joins TRBV6-5 to TRBJ1-1; 12 bases are a match to TRBD1. Germline V lookup: CDR1 MNHEY, CDR2 SVGAGI. V was pared by 10 bases and J by 5 bases, with 11 bases of the junction left unmatched. The CDR3 is 15 amino acids. The CDR3 DNA reads TGTGCCACGGGACAGGGGGCCAGAATCGGGACTGAAGCTTTCTTT. Translation gives CATGQGARIGTEAFF.

This clone was picked up one time. V and J are TRBV5-1 and TRBJ2-5; 8 bases are a match to TRBD2. The length of the CDR3 is 16 residues. Germline V CDR1 and CDR2: SGHRS, YFSETQ. After removal of 2 bases from V and 4 bases from J, the junction contained 10 bases not matched to a gene. The CDR3 nucleotides are TGCGCCAGCAGCTTTAATAGCGGGGTTAGGGGAGAGACCCAGTACTTC. Residues: CASSFNSGVRGETQYF.

The chain links TRBV7-2 to TRBJ2-7, with 7 bases identical to TRBD2. The CDR3 runs 16 residues. V lost 8 bases and J lost 5; bases outside the gene matches: 18. CDR1 is SGHTA and CDR2 is FQGNSA in the germline V gene. CDR3 in DNA: TGTGCCAGCCAAACTAGGGCGGGTGCGGGAGAAAACGAGCAGTACTTC. This gives the protein CASQTRAGAGENEQYF.

DNA of the CDR3: TGCAGCGTGCCGGGACTAACCTACGAGCAGTACTTC. Encoded protein: CSVPGLTYEQYF. V is TRBV29-1 and J is TRBJ2-7; 7 positions agree with TRBD2. Germline values: CDR1 SQVTM, CDR2 ANQGSEA. The trim removed 6 bases at V and 2 bases at J, leaving 4 bases unmatched. The CDR3 totals 12 residues.

This rearrangement joins TRBV27 to TRBJ2-7; D not resolved. This CDR3 contains 14 residues. CDR1 MNHEY and CDR2 SMNVEV come from the germline V gene (reference sequence). V was pared by 2 bases and J by 6 bases, with 14 bases between. CDR3 region: CASSLSQVGLEQYF. Here the CDR3 DNA reads TGTGCCAGCAGTTTAAGTCAGGTTGGCCTCGAGCAGTACTTC.

J is TRBJ2-7 and V is TRBV30; 11 bases are a match to TRBD1. This CDR3 contains 15 residues. The V gene's germline CDR1 is GTSNPN and CDR2 SVGIG (reference sequence). Losses at the gene ends were 0 bases for V and 1 base for J; bases not matched to a gene: 2. CDR3: CAWSVGTGGSYEQYF. The CDR3 coding sequence is TGTGCCTGGAGTGTTGGGACAGGGGGTTCCTACGAGCAGTACTTC.

V gene TRBV7-3 combines with J gene TRBJ2-7; TRBD2 matches 7 bases. After removal of 5 bases from V and 0 bases from J, the junction contained 4 bases not matched to a gene. Germline V gene sequence: CDR1 SGHTA, CDR2 FQGTGA. CDR3 length equals 14 residues. CDR3: CASSRSGGSYEQYF. In nucleotides, the CDR3 is TGTGCCAGCAGCCGTTCGGGGGGCTCCTACGAGCAGTACTTC. The full variable domain, rest sourced from reference TRBV7-3 and TRBJ2-7, is GAGVSQTPSNKVTEKGKYVELRCDPISGHTALYWYRQSLGQGPEFLIYFQGTGAADDSGLPNDRFFAVRPEGSVSTLKIQRTERGDSAVYLCASSRSGGSYEQYFGPGTRLTVT.

This clone is a singleton in its sample. The sample holds other DNA sequences that translate to the same CDR3. The chain joins TRBV4-3 to TRBJ2-7; D remains ambiguous. Germline CDR1 reads LGHNA; CDR2 reads YSLEER. V lost 0 bases and J 3 bases, leaving 6 bases between the germline ends. The CDR3 has 13 residues. The CDR3 is CASSQDRGYEQYF. CDR3 DNA sequence: TGCGCCAGCAGCCAAGATCGAGGCTACGAGCAGTACTTC.

The chain recombines TRBV28 with TRBJ1-2; 7 bases agree with TRBD1. Trimming at V came to 5 bases and at J to 0 bases, leaving 6 bases not matched to a gene. Germline CDR1 and CDR2: MDHEN and SYDVKM. The CDR3 loop spans 15 amino acids. The CDR3 region has the DNA TGTGCCAGCAGTCTAGGGACAGCCACTAACTATGGCTACACCTTC. Protein: CASSLGTATNYGYTF.

Only a few counts were recorded for this clone. The chain links TRBV6-1 to TRBJ1-5, with a possible D match to TRBD1 (5 bases). Germline lookup yields CDR1 MNHNS and CDR2 SASEGT. The CDR3 covers 15 residues. Trimming cost V 2 bases and J 7 bases, with 15 bases left between them. The CDR3 loop reads CASSESPGRAQPQHF. The DNA for the CDR3 is TGTGCCAGCAGTGAATCCCCGGGCAGGGCCCAGCCCCAGCATTTT.

This clone has only a few counts. DNA for the CDR3: TGTGCCAGCAGTTTGGGGACTAGCGGAGAGACCCAGTACTTC. Amino acid sequence: CASSLGTSGETQYF. The rearrangement joins TRBV27 to TRBJ2-5; 11 positions match TRBD2. This CDR3 is built from 14 residues. The germline V gene encodes CDR1 MNHEY and CDR2 SMNVEV (reference sequence). V shed 3 bases and J 4 bases; nucleotides not matched to a gene: 1.

The chain has TRBV28 and TRBJ2-7, with 7 bases lining up with TRBD1. Trimming at V came to 6 bases and at J to 2 bases, leaving 7 bases not matched to a gene. The CDR3 has 14 residues. CDR1 is MDHEN, CDR2 SYDVKM, per germline. CDR3 DNA: TGTGCCAGCAGGTGGACAGGTCATACCTACGAGCAGTACTTC. It codes for CASRWTGHTYEQYF.

The J gene is TRBJ1-1, the V gene TRBV6-1; maybe TRBD1 (5 bases). This CDR3 has 14 amino acids. V lost 7 bases and J lost 10, with 22 bases in between. Germline V gene sequence: CDR1 MNHNS, CDR2 SASEGT. Written as DNA, the CDR3 is TGTGCCAGCATCCCCTCACTTGATTTAGACAGAGCTTTCTTT. Protein sequence: CASIPSLDLDRAFF.

V gene TRBV5-1 combines with J gene TRBJ2-7; the match to TRBD1 covers 10 bases. V gave up 5 bases and J gave up 3 bases; unmatched junction bases: 8. The CDR3 is 15 amino acids. In germline, CDR1 is SGHRS, CDR2 YFSETQ. CDR3 protein: CASSPGQGVFYEQYF. The CDR3 coding sequence is TGCGCCAGCAGTCCTGGACAGGGGGTATTCTACGAGCAGTACTTC.

In its sample, this clone was seen once. This chain links TRBV19 with TRBJ1-5; 7 bases align to TRBD1. The J segment lost 9 bases and the V segment lost 6 bases, leaving 23 bases of the junction unmatched. Germline V gene lookup returns CDR1 LNHDA and CDR2 SQIVND (reference sequence). CDR3 size: 18 residues. The CDR3 spells CASRVWRDSRLTAGPQHF. CDR3 sequence (DNA): TGTGCCAGTAGGGTATGGCGGGACAGTCGTTTAACCGCAGGGCCCCAGCATTTT.

CDR3 loop: CASSSRDTDTEAFF. CDR3 nucleotide sequence: TGTGCCAGCAGCTCCCGGGACACCGACACTGAAGCTTTCTTT. The chain is built from TRBV7-9 and TRBJ1-1; TRBD1 might be the D (6 bases). This CDR3 has 14 residues. CDR1 is SEHNR, CDR2 FQNEAQ, per germline (reference sequence). With 4 bases removed from V and 3 bases from J, the gap between germline ends came to 12 bases.

The chain employs TRBV7-9 and TRBJ1-1, with 7 bases identical to TRBD1. Germline V gene lookup returns CDR1 SEHNR and CDR2 FQNEAQ (reference sequence). V lost 5 bases, J lost 0 bases, and 6 bases stayed unmatched. This CDR3 has 15 amino acids. DNA of the CDR3: TGTGCCAGCAGCCGACAGGGACAGTTGAACACTGAAGCTTTCTTT. Translated: CASSRQGQLNTEAFF.

The chain uses TRBV4-2 and TRBJ2-2; 11 bases align to TRBD1. Germline V lookup: CDR1 LGHNA, CDR2 YNFKEQ. V dropped 3 bases and J dropped 5; count of bases not matched to a gene: 8. CDR3 length: 17 residues. This CDR3 reads CASSHRTGGQVTGELFF. In nucleotides, the CDR3 is TGTGCCAGCAGCCATAGGACAGGGGGCCAGGTAACCGGGGAGCTGTTTTTT.

The chain recombines TRBV6-4 with TRBJ2-1; TRBD2 aligns across 10 bases. With 4 bases clipped from V and 0 bases from J, the junction kept 0 bases outside the gene matches. This CDR3 region has 15 residues. The germline V gene has CDR1 MRHNA and CDR2 SNTAGT. The CDR3 nucleotides are TGTGCCAGCAGTGTAGCGGGAGGCTCCTACAATGAGCAGTTCTTC. Translated: CASSVAGGSYNEQFF.

The V and J genes are TRBV5-1 and TRBJ2-7; 7 bases match TRBD2. Unmatched junction bases numbered 7, after V lost 4 bases and J lost 0 bases. CDR3 size: 15 residues. CDR1 SGHRS and CDR2 YFSETQ come from the germline V gene. The DNA of the CDR3 is TGCGCCAGCAGCAACGGAGCGGGGAACTCCTACGAGCAGTACTTC. It yields the protein CASSNGAGNSYEQYF.

The genes are TRBV28 and TRBJ1-1; D unresolved. V lost 6 bases to trimming and J lost 1 base, with 12 bases between them. The CDR3 totals 14 residues. Looked up from germline, CDR1 is MDHEN and CDR2 is SYDVKM. CDR3 bases: TGTGCCAGCAGACCCCATCGGGAGAACACTGAAGCTTTCTTT. Protein: CASRPHRENTEAFF.

This chain uses TRBV28 with TRBJ1-4; TRBD1 agrees at 7 bases. Germline V gene sequence: CDR1 MDHEN, CDR2 SYDVKM. This CDR3 spans 14 amino acids. J gave up 4 bases and V 5 bases, and 4 bases lay outside the gene matches. The CDR3 here is CASSQGGLNEKLFF. Here the CDR3 DNA reads TGTGCCAGCAGTCAGGGGGGACTTAATGAAAAACTGTTTTTT.

The V gene is TRBV15, the J gene TRBJ2-3, with 9 positions matching TRBD2. The CDR3 length is 20 residues. J was trimmed by 2 bases and V by 2 bases; bases with no gene match: 17. Germline CDR1 LNHNV, CDR2 YYDKDF (reference sequence). The CDR3 sequence: CATSRTYSLAGEDVTDTQYF. The CDR3 DNA reads as TGTGCCACCAGCAGAACCTATTCCTTAGCGGGAGAGGATGTCACAGATACGCAGTATTTT.

The J gene is TRBJ1-2, the V gene TRBV6-5; D gene uncertain. The length of the CDR3 is 16 residues. Germline CDR1 is MNHEY and CDR2 is SVGAGI. The germline V and J ends were trimmed by 4 bases and 1 base, with 16 bases remaining between them. Here the CDR3 reads CASSSQRPTDNYGYTF. As DNA, the CDR3 is TGTGCCAGCAGTTCTCAACGGCCAACAGATAACTATGGCTACACCTTC.